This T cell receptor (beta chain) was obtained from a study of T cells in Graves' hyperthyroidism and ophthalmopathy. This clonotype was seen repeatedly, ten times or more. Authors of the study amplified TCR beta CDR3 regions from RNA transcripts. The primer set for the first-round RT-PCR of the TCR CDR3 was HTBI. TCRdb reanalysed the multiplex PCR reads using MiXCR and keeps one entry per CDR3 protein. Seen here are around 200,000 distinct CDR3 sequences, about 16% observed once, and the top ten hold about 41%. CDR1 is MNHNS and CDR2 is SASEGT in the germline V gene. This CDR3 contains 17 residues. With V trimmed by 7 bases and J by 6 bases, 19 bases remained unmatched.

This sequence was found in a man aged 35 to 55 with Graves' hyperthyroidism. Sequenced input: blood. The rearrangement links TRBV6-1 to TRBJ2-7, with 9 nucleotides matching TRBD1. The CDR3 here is CASTGAPGQGKSGEQYF. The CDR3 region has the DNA TGTGCCAGCACCGGCGCCCCGGGACAGGGAAAATCTGGCGAGCAGTACTTC.